These T cell receptor beta chains were read from a single sample in a study of PD-L1 blockade in urothelial cancer. Measured with immunoSEQ multiplex PCR; TCRdb has only the in-frame clones, and not every one. The repertoire holds some 46,000 clones, with around 80% as singletons. This sample comprised PBMCs, obtained around atezolizumab (anti-PD-L1) treatment. The source of these receptors is a man between 60 and 75 years old with urothelial cancer. CDR3s leave out the opening cysteine and the closing phenylalanine or tryptophan. Expanded clones get a size class; other rows say once, few or many, or leave the size out.

>TRBV4-2|TRBJ1-1|NA|14
ASTRGGPGGGTEAF
>TRBV10-1|TRBJ2-1|NA|14
ASSESGTGGRNEQF
>TRBV5-5|TRBJ2-7|NA|13
ASSLGGIMADEQY
>TRBV5-1|TRBJ2-3|NA|12
ASSPRTGTDTQY
>TRBV5-1|TRBJ2-4|medium-sized|12
ASSTPTGGNIQY
>TRBV4-2|TRBJ1-1|NA|14
ASSPQGASMNTEAF
>TRBV5-4|TRBJ1-2|NA|11
ASSLESNYGYT
>TRBV6-5|TRBJ1-2|NA|14
ASSLDRGEANYGYT
>TRBV5-1|TRBJ1-1|NA|14
ASSLVAGGLNTEAF
>TRBV5-6|TRBJ2-5|NA|11
ASSFGLAETQY
>TRBV19|TRBJ1-5|NA|14
ASSVGRTNSNQPQH
>TRBV7-2|TRBJ2-5|once|11
ASSLQGQETQY
>TRBV23-1|TRBJ2-7|NA|17
ASSQSLPGPIPRGHEQY
>TRBV11-2|TRBJ2-6|NA|16
ASSLDGGSGSGANVLT
>TRBV6-7|TRBJ2-7|NA|17
ASSRQGLAGGTSRYEQY
>TRBV7-2|TRBJ2-1|NA|11
ASSSVGGGQQF
>TRBV27|TRBJ1-6|NA|15
ASSWDSQSSYNSPLH
>TRBV5-1|TRBJ2-3|few|12
ASSESGSVNTQY
>TRBV10-3|TRBJ2-7|few|11
AISATGAHEQY
>TRBV6-1|TRBJ2-7|NA|11
ASNRDRGAEQY
>TRBV29-1|TRBJ2-1|NA|11
SVLTGVNNEQF
>TRBV30|TRBJ1-1|NA|10
AWSVPGRGAF
>TRBV27|TRBJ2-1|NA|21
ASSLSSSGSSGSFWGSYNEQF
>TRBV30|TRBJ1-1|few|11
AWRSDRGGEAF
>TRBV28|TRBJ1-2|NA|13
ASSPALDRIYGYT
>TRBV2|TRBJ2-3|NA|14
ASREGLAVSTDTQY
>TRBV29-1|TRBJ2-3|NA|13
SVGLAKGSADTQY
>TRBV5-1|TRBJ2-5|NA|13
ASRLSGGSQETQY
>TRBV5-1|TRBJ2-7|NA|13
ASSLGTSGSYEQY
>TRBV30|TRBJ2-1|NA|15
AWTGRAGGFGYNEQF
>TRBV5-1|TRBJ1-3|NA|14
ASSLGTGGSGNTIY
>TRBV5-1|TRBJ2-2|NA|12
ASSLGQGAGELF
>TRBV5-1|TRBJ2-1|NA|13
ASRPFGAGEAEQF
>TRBV27|TRBJ2-1|NA|13
ASSPSGTGWFEQF
>TRBV4-3|TRBJ1-2|NA|14
ASSQDGETGSYGYT